This record concerns one TCR beta chain sequence. V lost 0 bases and J 8 bases, leaving 15 bases between the germline ends. This CDR3 has 15 residues. Germline V lookup: CDR1 SGDLS, CDR2 YYNGEE. This sample is part of a study of T-cell memory formation after mild COVID-19. Each CDR3 protein is one row after TCRdb ran MiXCR on the 5' RACE reads. The sample has approximately 500,000 distinct CDR3 sequences, 20% to 30% seen once; the top ten hold roughly an eighth. The sequencing sample was made of PBMCs or a T cell subset sorted from them (not recorded which). This clonotype originated in an adult woman who had mild COVID-19 (a few samples of this study predate the infection). Cell type and time point are not known. The chain links TRBV9 to TRBJ2-1, with TRBD2 as a possible D gene (6 bases). CDR3 nucleotides: TGTGCCAGCAGCGTAGGCACCGCGGGGCAGGATGAGCAGTTCTTC. Protein: CASSVGTAGQDEQFF.